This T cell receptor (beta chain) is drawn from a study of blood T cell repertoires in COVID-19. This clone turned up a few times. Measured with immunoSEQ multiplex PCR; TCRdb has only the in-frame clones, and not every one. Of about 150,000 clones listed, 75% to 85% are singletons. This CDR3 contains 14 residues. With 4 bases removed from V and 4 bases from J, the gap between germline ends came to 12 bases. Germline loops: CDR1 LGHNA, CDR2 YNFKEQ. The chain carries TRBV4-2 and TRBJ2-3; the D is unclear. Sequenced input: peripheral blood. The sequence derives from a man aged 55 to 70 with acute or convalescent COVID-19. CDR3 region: CASSPTLGADTQYF. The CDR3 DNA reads TGTGCCAGCAGCCCCACCCTGGGCGCAGATACGCAGTATTTT.